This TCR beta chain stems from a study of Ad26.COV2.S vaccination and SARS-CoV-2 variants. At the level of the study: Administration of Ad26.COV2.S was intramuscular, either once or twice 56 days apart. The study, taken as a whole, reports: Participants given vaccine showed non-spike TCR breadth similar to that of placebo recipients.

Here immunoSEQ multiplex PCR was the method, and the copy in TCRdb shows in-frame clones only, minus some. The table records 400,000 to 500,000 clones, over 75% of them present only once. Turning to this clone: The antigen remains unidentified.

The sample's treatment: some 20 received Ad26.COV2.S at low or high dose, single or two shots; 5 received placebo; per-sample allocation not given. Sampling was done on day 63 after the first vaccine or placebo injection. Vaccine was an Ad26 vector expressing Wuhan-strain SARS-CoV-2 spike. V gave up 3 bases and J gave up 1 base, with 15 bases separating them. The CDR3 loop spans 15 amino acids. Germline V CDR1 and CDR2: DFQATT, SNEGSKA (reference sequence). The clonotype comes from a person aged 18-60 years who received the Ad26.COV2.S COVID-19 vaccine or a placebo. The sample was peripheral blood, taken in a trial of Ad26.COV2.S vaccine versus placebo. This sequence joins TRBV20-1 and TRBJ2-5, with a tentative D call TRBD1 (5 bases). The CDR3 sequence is CSASSNGRVQETQYF. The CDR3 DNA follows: TGCAGTGCTAGTTCTAATGGCAGGGTCCAAGAGACCCAGTACTTC.